This TCR beta chain was identified in a study of T cell responses to AZD1222 COVID-19 vaccine. Remarks on this clone: What it binds is unknown.

Study observations and caveats: White British donors predominated, females outnumbered males, and clonal diversity was possibly underestimated. Spike-specific TCR breadth and depth grew following two AZD1222 doses.

CDR3 length equals 13 residues. CDR1 is SGHTA and CDR2 is FQGNSA in the germline V gene. Trimming pared 1 base from V and 4 bases from J, leaving 5 bases between. TCRdb's copy holds only in-frame clones and misses some; the assay was immunoSEQ multiplex PCR. Of approximately 120,000 clones in the sample, roughly nine tenths are singletons; the top ten hold approximately 9.8%. The TCR comes from an adult who received the AZD1222 COVID-19 vaccine. The V call is TRBV7-2, the J call TRBJ1-3; D gene unclear. Sequences were derived from peripheral blood, sampled 28 days after the second AZD1222 dose. The CDR3 nucleotides read TGTGCCAGCAGCTTAGATAGGGGAAACACCATATATTTT. Translated, it gives CASSLDRGNTIYF.